This record concerns one T cell receptor (beta chain) sequence. As yet, its antigen is unknown. CDR3 length equals 16 residues. CDR1 is GTSNPN and CDR2 is SVGIG in the germline V gene (reference sequence). J gave up 2 bases and V 3 bases, and 9 bases lay outside the gene matches. Naive CD8 cells were CD45RO-negative, positively selected for CCR7, excluding terminally differentiated effector memory CD45RA+ cells. The data belong to a study of shared clonotypes between healthy human individuals. Findings and caveats of the study: A generally larger estimated richness was seen in naive subsets than in memory subsets. Around 5% of naive CD4 clonotypes were common to a few donors.

For every subset, genomic DNA was evenly distributed across several immunoSEQ plates. TCRdb keeps only in-frame clones here, not all; method: immunoSEQ multiplex PCR. The data contain under 2,000,000 clones, roughly 95% of them singletons. The material sequenced was naive CD8+ T cells sorted from blood. The source is a man younger than 35 in good health. The chain is built from TRBV30 and TRBJ2-7; 11 nucleotides align to TRBD1. CDR3 loop: CAWSEIPGQGAYEQYF. CDR3 nucleotide sequence: TGTGCCTGGAGCGAGATACCGGGACAGGGGGCCTACGAGCAGTACTTC.